The clone carrying this T cell receptor (beta chain) was counted a single time. No antigen is known for it. Time point here: neoterminal ileum biopsy at postoperative endoscopy, about 6 months after surgery. This sample was included in a study of T cell repertoires in ileal Crohn's disease. Whole-study context: At surgery, 30% to 40% of patients smoked, with median disease duration approximately 7.3 years. Operated complications were stricturing disease (roughly 60%) and penetrating disease (approximately 39%).

The CDR3 is 15 residues long. V gave up 5 bases and J gave up 4 bases, with 15 bases separating them. Germline CDR1 is SEHNR and CDR2 is FQNEAQ (reference sequence). Overall study results and limits: Clonal expansions were more frequent in active smokers than non-smokers at surgery. Compared with CD4 T cells, sorted CD8 cells carried more expanded clones.

Sequencing used immunoSEQ multiplex PCR; TCRdb keeps in-frame clones, though not all of them. The sample includes more than 13,000 clones, around 80% of them seen just once. The sample was ileal tissue. This rearrangement joins TRBV7-9 to TRBJ2-1; D gene uncertain. The TCR originated in an adult with Crohn's disease. This CDR3 is CASSPLQNLYNEQFF. The CDR3 coding sequence is TGTGCCAGCAGCCCCCTTCAGAATTTGTACAATGAGCAGTTCTTC.